This T cell receptor (beta chain) emerged from a study of tumor-infiltrating lymphocytes in primary liver carcinoma. The CDR3 sequence is 13 residues long. Germline V gene lookup returns CDR1 MNHNS and CDR2 SASEGT. Co-extracting RNA and DNA was done with 20-30 mg of unsorted bulk tissue as input. Starting from 500 ng of total RNA, TCR beta cDNA was produced with a primer in the constant region. Slightly modified ARM-PCR with three nested multiplex PCR rounds yielded TCR beta libraries. A C-beta reverse primer was combined with TRBV1-TRBV30 forward primers in the first two PCR rounds, and each round had about 10 cycles. Each CDR3 protein is one row after TCRdb ran MiXCR on the multiplex PCR reads. The sample has 150,000 to 200,000 distinct CDR3 sequences, about 85% seen once.

This TCR was recovered from a man aged 40-55 years with primary liver carcinoma and hepatitis B virus infection. Sequencing was done on a sample of tumor tissue from primary liver carcinoma. The rearrangement links TRBV6-1 to TRBJ1-2; TRBD1 matches 9 bases. For the CDR3, the DNA is TGTGCTAACACAGGACAGGGGATTTATGGCTACACCTTC. This translates into CANTGQGIYGYTF.